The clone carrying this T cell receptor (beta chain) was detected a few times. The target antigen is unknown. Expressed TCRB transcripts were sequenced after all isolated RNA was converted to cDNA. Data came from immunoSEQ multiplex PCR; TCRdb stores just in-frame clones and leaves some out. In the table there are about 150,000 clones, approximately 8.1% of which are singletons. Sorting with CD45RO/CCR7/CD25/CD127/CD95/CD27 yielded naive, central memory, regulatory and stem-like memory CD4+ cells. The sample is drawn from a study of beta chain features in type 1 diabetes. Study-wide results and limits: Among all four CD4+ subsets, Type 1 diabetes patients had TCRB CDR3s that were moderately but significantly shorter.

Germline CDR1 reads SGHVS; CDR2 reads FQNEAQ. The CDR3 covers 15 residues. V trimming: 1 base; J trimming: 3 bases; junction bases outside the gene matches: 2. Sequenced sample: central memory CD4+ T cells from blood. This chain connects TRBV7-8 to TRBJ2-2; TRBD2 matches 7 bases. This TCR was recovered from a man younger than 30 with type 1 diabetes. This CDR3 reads CASSLVLADTGELFF. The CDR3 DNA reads TGTGCCAGCAGCTTAGTCCTAGCGGACACCGGGGAGCTGTTTTTT.